This TCR beta chain was captured by sequencing in a study of cytomegalovirus exposure and HLA in healthy donors. In this sample, this clone turned up once. The study ran its PCR with 60 Vbeta and 13 Jbeta primers. Data came from immunoSEQ multiplex PCR; TCRdb stores just in-frame clones and leaves some out. The sample holds approximately 150,000 clones; 68% are singletons and the top ten take 4.5%. The receptor was isolated from a young woman in good health and CMV-seropositive. Material: PBMCs.

In DNA form, the CDR3 reads TGTGCCAGCAGTTCATCAGGGGCGGGCTATGGCTACACCTTC. Encoded protein: CASSSSGAGYGYTF. The chain is built from TRBV28 and TRBJ1-2; possibly TRBD1 for D (6 bases). Trimming took 4 bases from V and 4 from J, leaving 13 bases between them. The V gene's germline CDR1 is MDHEN and CDR2 SYDVKM. The CDR3 spans 14 residues.